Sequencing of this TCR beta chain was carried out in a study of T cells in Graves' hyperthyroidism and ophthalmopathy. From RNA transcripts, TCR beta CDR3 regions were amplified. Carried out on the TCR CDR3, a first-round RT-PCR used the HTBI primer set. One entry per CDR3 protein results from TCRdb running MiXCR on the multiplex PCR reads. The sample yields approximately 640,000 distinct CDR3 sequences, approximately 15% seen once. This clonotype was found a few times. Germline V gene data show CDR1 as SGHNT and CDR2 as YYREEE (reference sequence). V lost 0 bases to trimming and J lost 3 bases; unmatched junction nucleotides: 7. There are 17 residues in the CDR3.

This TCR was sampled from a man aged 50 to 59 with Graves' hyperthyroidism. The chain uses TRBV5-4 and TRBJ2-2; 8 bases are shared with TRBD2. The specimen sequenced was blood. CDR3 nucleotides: TGTGCCAGCAGCTTGGGACGCGGAGCGGGGGACACCGGGGAGCTGTTTTTT. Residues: CASSLGRGAGDTGELFF.